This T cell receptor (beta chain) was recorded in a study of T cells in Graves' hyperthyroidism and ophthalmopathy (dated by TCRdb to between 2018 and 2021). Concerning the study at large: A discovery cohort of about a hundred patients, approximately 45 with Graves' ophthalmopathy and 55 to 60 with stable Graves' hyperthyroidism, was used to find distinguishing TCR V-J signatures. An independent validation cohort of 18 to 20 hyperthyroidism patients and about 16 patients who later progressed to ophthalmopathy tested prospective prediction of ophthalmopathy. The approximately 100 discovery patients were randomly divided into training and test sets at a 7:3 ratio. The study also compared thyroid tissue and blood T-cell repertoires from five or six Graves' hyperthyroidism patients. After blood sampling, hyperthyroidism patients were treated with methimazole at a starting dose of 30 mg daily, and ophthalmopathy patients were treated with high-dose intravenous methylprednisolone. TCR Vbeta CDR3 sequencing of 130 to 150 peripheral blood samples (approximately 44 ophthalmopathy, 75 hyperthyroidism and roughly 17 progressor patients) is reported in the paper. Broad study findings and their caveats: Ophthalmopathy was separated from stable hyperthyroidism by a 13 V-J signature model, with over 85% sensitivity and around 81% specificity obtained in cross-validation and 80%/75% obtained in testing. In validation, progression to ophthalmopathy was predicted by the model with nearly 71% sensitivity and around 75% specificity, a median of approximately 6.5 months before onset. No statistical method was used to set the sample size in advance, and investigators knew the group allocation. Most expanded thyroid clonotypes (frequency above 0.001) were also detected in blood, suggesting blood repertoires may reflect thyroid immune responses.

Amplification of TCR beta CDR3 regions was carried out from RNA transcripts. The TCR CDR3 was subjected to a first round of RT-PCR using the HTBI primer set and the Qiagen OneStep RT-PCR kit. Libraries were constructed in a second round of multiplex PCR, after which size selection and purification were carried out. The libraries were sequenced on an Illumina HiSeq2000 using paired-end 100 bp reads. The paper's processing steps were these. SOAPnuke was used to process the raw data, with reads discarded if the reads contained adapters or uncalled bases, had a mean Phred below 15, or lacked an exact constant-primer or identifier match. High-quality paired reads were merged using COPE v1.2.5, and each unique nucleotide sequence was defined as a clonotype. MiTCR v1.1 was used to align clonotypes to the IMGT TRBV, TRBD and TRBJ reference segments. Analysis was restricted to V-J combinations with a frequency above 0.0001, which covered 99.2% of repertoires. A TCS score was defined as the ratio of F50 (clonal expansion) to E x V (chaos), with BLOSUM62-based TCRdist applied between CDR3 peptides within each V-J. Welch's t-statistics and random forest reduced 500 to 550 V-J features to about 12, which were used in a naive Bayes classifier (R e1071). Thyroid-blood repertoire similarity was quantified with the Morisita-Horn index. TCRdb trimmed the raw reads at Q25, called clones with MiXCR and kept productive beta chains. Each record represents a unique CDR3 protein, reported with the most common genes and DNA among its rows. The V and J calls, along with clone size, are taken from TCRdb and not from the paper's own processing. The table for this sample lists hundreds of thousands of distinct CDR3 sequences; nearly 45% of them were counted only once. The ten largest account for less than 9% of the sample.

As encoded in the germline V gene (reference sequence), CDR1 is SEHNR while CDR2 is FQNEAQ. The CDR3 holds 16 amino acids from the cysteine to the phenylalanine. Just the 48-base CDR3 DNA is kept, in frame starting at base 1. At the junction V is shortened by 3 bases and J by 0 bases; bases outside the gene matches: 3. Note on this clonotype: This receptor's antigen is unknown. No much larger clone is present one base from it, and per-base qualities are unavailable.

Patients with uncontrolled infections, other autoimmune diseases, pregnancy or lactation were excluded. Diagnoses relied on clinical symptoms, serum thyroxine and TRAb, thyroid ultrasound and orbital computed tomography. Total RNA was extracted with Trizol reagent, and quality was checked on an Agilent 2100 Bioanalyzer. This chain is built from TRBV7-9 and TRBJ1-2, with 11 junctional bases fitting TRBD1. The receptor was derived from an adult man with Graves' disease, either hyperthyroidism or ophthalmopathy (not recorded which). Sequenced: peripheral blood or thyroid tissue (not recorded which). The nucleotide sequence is TGTGCCAGCAGCTTCAAGGACAGGGGGCCTAACTATGGCTACACCTTC. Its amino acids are CASSFKDRGPNYGYTF.